The 8 T cell receptor beta chains below all came from one sample that was sequenced in a study of blood T cells in healthy people across ages. Sample-barcoded 5' priming and a J-beta primer mix drove a second PCR of roughly 7 to 11 cycles. TCRdb reprocessed the 5' RACE reads via MiXCR and lists one record per CDR3 protein. The table records 850,000 to 1,100,000 distinct CDR3 sequences, roughly two fifths of them present only once. Material for sequencing was blood. The receptors were gathered from a man aged 18 to 29 in good health.

Many counts were recorded for this clonotype. The chain carries TRBV4-3 and TRBJ2-3; 9 nucleotides agree with TRBD2. Looked up from germline, CDR1 is LGHNA and CDR2 is YSLEER. CDR3 length: 15 residues. V shed 4 bases, J shed 0 bases, and the junction held 2 bases outside the gene matches. CDR3 loop: CASSPLAGSTDTQYF. Here the CDR3 DNA reads TGCGCCAGCAGCCCTCTAGCGGGGAGCACAGATACGCAGTATTTT.

This clonotype was seen more than once but under ten times. The rearrangement uses TRBV27 and TRBJ1-2; a weak D match, TRBD1 (5 bases). Trimming stripped 8 bases from V and 2 bases from J, with 18 bases between. Germline assignment: CDR1 MNHEY and CDR2 SMNVEV (reference sequence). CDR3 length equals 15 residues. In DNA form, the CDR3 reads TGTGCCAGCCGACCTACGGCAGGGAGGAACTATGGCTACACCTTC. Its translation: CASRPTAGRNYGYTF.

The chain carries TRBV20-1 and TRBJ2-1; 11 bases are a match to TRBD2. Per the germline V gene, CDR1 is DFQATT and CDR2 is SNEGSKA (reference sequence). The V segment lost 2 bases and the J segment 8 bases; nucleotides outside the gene matches: 5. The CDR3 covers 14 residues. In nucleotides, the CDR3 is TGCAGTGCTAGATTTAGCGGGAGGGCCCATGAGCAGTTCTTC. Protein product: CSARFSGRAHEQFF.

This clonotype was seen a few times. The V call is TRBV7-9, the J call TRBJ2-1; no clear D gene. V gave up 1 base and J gave up 12 bases, with 10 bases separating them. Germline V gene sequence: CDR1 SEHNR, CDR2 FQNEAQ (reference sequence). There are 12 residues in the CDR3. The CDR3 nucleotides are TGTGCCAGCAGCTTAGACCCCCATCGGCAGTTCTTC. The encoded protein is CASSLDPHRQFF. The full variable domain, its missing parts supplied by reference TRBV7-9 and TRBJ2-1, is DTGVSQNPRHKITKRGQNVTFRCDPISEHNRLYWYRQTLGQGPEFLTYFQNEAQLEKSRLLSDRFSAERPKGSFSTLEIQRTEQGDSAMYLCASSLDPHRQFFGPGTRLTVL.

The chain links TRBV20-1 to TRBJ1-5; TRBD1 might be the D (5 bases). The V gene lost 3 bases and the J gene lost 5 bases, with 11 bases spanning the gap. The CDR3 totals 13 residues. Germline lookup yields CDR1 DFQATT and CDR2 SNEGSKA (reference sequence). The CDR3 DNA sequence: TGCAGTGCTAGTCTCCAGGGAGATCAGCCCCAGCATTTT. Protein sequence: CSASLQGDQPQHF.

This clonotype occurred a few times. The chain employs TRBV4-1 and TRBJ2-3, with 11 nucleotides matching TRBD1. The germline V gene has CDR1 MGHRA and CDR2 YSYEKL. The CDR3 spans 17 residues. With V trimmed by 0 bases and J by 3 bases, 5 bases remained unmatched. This CDR3 reads CASSQDRTGGVTDTQYF. The DNA of the CDR3 is TGCGCCAGCAGCCAAGATCGGACAGGGGGCGTGACAGATACGCAGTATTTT.

Only a few counts were recorded for this clonotype. V usage is TRBV6-5 and J usage is TRBJ1-4; weak D call: TRBD1 (6 bases). CDR1 is MNHEY, CDR2 SVGAGI, per germline. V dropped 6 bases and J dropped 2 bases, with 7 bases sitting between them. This CDR3 has 13 amino acids. The CDR3 region is CASRQGTNEKLFF. CDR3 DNA sequence: TGTGCCAGCAGACAGGGTACTAATGAAAAACTGTTTTTT.

This clonotype was counted only a few times. The gene calls are TRBV21-1 and TRBJ2-7; TRBD1 reflects the table's D call only, with no check against the DNA. TRBV21-1 is shown as a pseudogene. This CDR3 contains 16 residues. This CDR3 is CASSKWSGQWLYEQYF. The CDR3 bases are TGTGCCAGCAGCAAGTGGTCGGGACAGTGGTTATACGAGCAGTACTTC.